A selection of T cell receptor beta chains follows, all from one sample in a study of blood T cell repertoires in COVID-19. Clones were sequenced by immunoSEQ multiplex PCR, and TCRdb holds only the in-frame ones, with some missing. The sample carries 100,000 to 150,000 clones, 86% recorded once. The material sequenced was peripheral blood. The receptor source for this set is a human donor in a cohort sampled during active COVID-19. Each CDR3 is given with its conserved first and last residue. The order of the fields is V gene, CDR3 length, clone size, J gene, D gene, CDR3 DNA, CDR3 protein. The D gene is left open where the match is weak. Rows may omit the clone size; those that give it use once, few, many or a size class.

TRBV6-1	16	NA	TRBJ1-2	TRBD1	TGTGCCAGCAGTGACTTGGGACAGGGTTATGCCTATGGCTACACCTTC	CASSDLGQGYAYGYTF
TRBV7-8	16	NA	TRBJ1-2	TRBD1	TGTGCCAGCAGCACCCAAGGACAGGGACTAAACTATGGCTACACCTTC	CASSTQGQGLNYGYTF
TRBV2	15	NA	TRBJ2-2	TRBD1	TGTGCCAGCTCCGGGACAGGGAGCACCACCGGGGAGCTGTTTTTT	CASSGTGSTTGELFF
TRBV6-5	13	few	TRBJ2-6	NA	TGTGCCAGCTGCGAATCTGGGGCCAACGTCCTGACTTTC	CASCESGANVLTF
TRBV11-2	13	once	TRBJ1-1	NA	TGTGCCAGCAGCTTGACGGGTAAGACTGAAGCTTTCTTT	CASSLTGKTEAFF
TRBV4-3	15	NA	TRBJ2-7	TRBD2	TGCGCCAGCAGCCAAGGGACTAGCGGAACCTACGAGCAGTACTTC	CASSQGTSGTYEQYF
TRBV19	14	NA	TRBJ2-7	TRBD2	TGTGCCAGTAGTCGCCTAGCGGGAGTGAACGAGCAGTACTTC	CASSRLAGVNEQYF
TRBV24-1	12	NA	TRBJ2-3	NA	TGTGCCATCGAGAGATATTCGGGTACGCAGTATTTT	CAIERYSGTQYF
TRBV18	13	few	TRBJ2-7	NA	TGTGCCAGCTCACAGGCTAGAACCTACGAGCAGTACTTC	CASSQARTYEQYF
TRBV4-2	13	NA	TRBJ2-7	NA	TGTGCCAGCAGCCAAGGGTCCGGGTACGAGCAGTACTTC	CASSQGSGYEQYF
TRBV27	14	NA	TRBJ2-1	NA	TGTGCCAGCAGTTTCCAGAATTCCTACAATGAGCAGTTCTTC	CASSFQNSYNEQFF
TRBV11-2	14	NA	TRBJ2-5	NA	TGTGCCAGCAGCTCTCGGCGGTACCAAGAGACCCAGTACTTC	CASSSRRYQETQYF
TRBV6-1	16	NA	TRBJ2-5	NA	TGTGCCAGCAGTGTCCCGGGACTCAACCGGAGGGAGACCCAGTACTTC	CASSVPGLNRRETQYF
TRBV28	16	NA	TRBJ2-5	TRBD2	TGTGCCAGCAGTTTATCGGGACTAGCGTACCAAGAGACCCAGTACTTC	CASSLSGLAYQETQYF
TRBV10-3	16	once	TRBJ2-1	TRBD2	TGTGCCACGGGACTAGCGGGATCCTCCCCTTCGAGAGAGCAGTTCTTC	CATGLAGSSPSREQFF
TRBV19	14	NA	TRBJ2-1	TRBD2	TGTGCCAGTAGTCTAGCGGGAGCGTACAATGAGCAGTTCTTC	CASSLAGAYNEQFF
TRBV7-7	14	NA	TRBJ2-7	NA	TGTGCTAGCAGCCCAGGGACACCCCCTTACGAGCAGTACTTC	CASSPGTPPYEQYF
TRBV7-2	15	NA	TRBJ2-7	TRBD2	TGTGCCAGCAGCTCCTTAGCGGGAGGGATCTACGAGCAGTACTTC	CASSSLAGGIYEQYF
TRBV28	15	once	TRBJ2-1	TRBD1	TGTGCCAGCAGTACAACCGGGACAGGGCGCCATGAGCAGTTCTTC	CASSTTGTGRHEQFF
TRBV6-2/TRBV6-3	16	NA	TRBJ2-2	NA	TGTGCCAGCAGTCGGCTTCTTATTAGCCCCACTGGGGAGCTGTTTTTT	CASSRLLISPTGELFF
TRBV19	12	NA	TRBJ1-5	NA	TGTGCCAGTACGGGTGGAAATCAGCCCCAGCATTTT	CASTGGNQPQHF
TRBV12-3/TRBV12-4	12	NA	TRBJ2-1	TRBD1	TGTGCCAGCAGTCGACAGGGGAATGAGCAGTTCTTC	CASSRQGNEQFF
TRBV6-2/TRBV6-3	12	NA	TRBJ1-1	NA	TGTGCCAGCAGTTACGCGGTTAGTGAAGCTTTCTTT	CASSYAVSEAFF
TRBV11-2	14	NA	TRBJ1-2	NA	TGTGCCAGCAGCTTAGGATTGACAGACTATGGCTACACCTTC	CASSLGLTDYGYTF
TRBV5-1	14	NA	TRBJ2-7	NA	TGCGCCAGCAGCTTGGCATCGGGAGTGTACGAGCAGTACTTC	CASSLASGVYEQYF
TRBV7-9	14	NA	TRBJ2-3	NA	TGTGCCAGCAGCTGGAGGGCTAGCACAGATACGCAGTATTTT	CASSWRASTDTQYF
TRBV15	15	NA	TRBJ2-3	TRBD2	TGTGCCACCAGCAGTAGGGAGGGAGGTTCAGATACGCAGTATTTT	CATSSREGGSDTQYF
TRBV30	13	NA	TRBJ1-3	TRBD1	TGTGCCTGGTTACACGACAGGGAGAACACCATATATTTT	CAWLHDRENTIYF
TRBV11-2	15	NA	TRBJ1-1	NA	TGTGCCAGCAGCGTAACGGGGGTTGGGAACACTGAAGCTTTCTTT	CASSVTGVGNTEAFF
TRBV7-9	17	NA	TRBJ2-3	NA	TGTGCCAGCAGCTTAGGGGCCTTGGTCCCCGGCACAGATACGCAGTATTTT	CASSLGALVPGTDTQYF
TRBV12-3/TRBV12-4	13	NA	TRBJ2-2	NA	TGTGCCAGCAGAGGGGGGGCCACCGGGGAGCTGTTTTTT	CASRGGATGELFF
TRBV11-2	16	NA	TRBJ2-7	TRBD2	TGTGCCAGCAGTTTCACCGGGACTAGCGGGATCTACGAGCAGTACTTC	CASSFTGTSGIYEQYF
TRBV7-3	14	NA	TRBJ2-7	TRBD2	TGTGCCAGCAGCCTAGCGGGAGGGCCGGGGGAGCAGTACTTC	CASSLAGGPGEQYF
TRBV5-8	14	NA	TRBJ1-2	NA	TGTGCCAGCAGCCAAAGGTTTGGGACTAGTGGCTACACCTTC	CASSQRFGTSGYTF
TRBV19	20	NA	TRBJ1-5	NA	TGTGCCAGTAGTATAAGTGTCGGTGCGACAGTTCTCAATAGCAATCAGCCCCAGCATTTT	CASSISVGATVLNSNQPQHF
TRBV10-3	14	NA	TRBJ2-1	NA	TGTGCCATCAGTGGGGTCGGGGGAGTTAATGAGCAGTTCTTC	CAISGVGGVNEQFF
TRBV24-1	13	NA	TRBJ1-1	TRBD1	TGTGCCACCAGCGAGACAGGGGCCACTGAAGCTTTCTTT	CATSETGATEAFF
TRBV5-3	15	once	TRBJ1-2	NA	TGTGCCAGAAGCTTCCGGACAGACGCTAACTATGGCTACACCTTC	CARSFRTDANYGYTF
TRBV4-3	16	NA	TRBJ2-3	TRBD1	TGCGCCAGCAGCCAAGATTGGGACAGGGGTGCAGATACGCAGTATTTT	CASSQDWDRGADTQYF
TRBV19	11	NA	TRBJ2-3	NA	TGTGCCAGTAGTATTGCGGGGACGCAGTATTTT	CASSIAGTQYF
TRBV4-1	18	NA	TRBJ2-3	TRBD2	TGCGCCAGCAGCCAAGATAGTCGGACTAGCGGGGGCACAGATACGCAGTATTTT	CASSQDSRTSGGTDTQYF
TRBV19	14	NA	TRBJ1-2	TRBD1	TGTGCCAGTAGTATAATAGGGACAGGAGGTGGCTACACCTTC	CASSIIGTGGGYTF
TRBV6-5	16	NA	TRBJ2-3	NA	TGTGCCAGCAGTTACGGAGGGAAGGTAGTTACAGATACGCAGTATTTT	CASSYGGKVVTDTQYF
TRBV13	15	NA	TRBJ2-1	NA	TGTGCCAGCAGCCTCCTAGCGTATACTTACAATGAGCAGTTCTTC	CASSLLAYTYNEQFF
TRBV5-1	13	NA	TRBJ1-1	TRBD1	TGCGCCAGTCGGACAGGGGGCAACACTGAAGCTTTCTTT	CASRTGGNTEAFF
TRBV4-2	15	NA	TRBJ2-7	TRBD1	TGTGCCAGCAGCCAAGCGACAGGGCAAACCTACGAGCAGTACTTC	CASSQATGQTYEQYF
TRBV5-4	18	NA	TRBJ1-5	NA	TGTGCCAGCAGCTTGGGTGTCGGCAGGGGATCGGTCGATCAGCCCCAGCATTTT	CASSLGVGRGSVDQPQHF
TRBV4-2	14	once	TRBJ2-5	TRBD2	TGTGCCAGCAGCCAAGCGGGGGGGCCTGAGACCCAGTACTTC	CASSQAGGPETQYF
TRBV15	13	NA	TRBJ2-5	NA	TGTGCCACCAGCAGGATACATAGCGAGACCCAGTACTTC	CATSRIHSETQYF
TRBV7-9	14	NA	TRBJ1-1	NA	TGTGCCAGCAGCTTAAGTTTAGGGGATATTGAAGCTTTCTTT	CASSLSLGDIEAFF
TRBV27	15	NA	TRBJ1-2	NA	TGTGCCAGCAGTTTGACCGACGTGGGGCCCGTAGGCTACACCTTC	CASSLTDVGPVGYTF
TRBV27	13	NA	TRBJ2-7	NA	TGTGCCAGCAGTTTAGGGGGACAAAACGAGCAGTACTTC	CASSLGGQNEQYF
TRBV5-1	15	NA	TRBJ2-1	TRBD2	TGCGCCAGCAGCTTGTGGGCGGGAGGAACCAATGAGCAGTTCTTC	CASSLWAGGTNEQFF
TRBV13	16	NA	TRBJ2-1	NA	TGTGCCAGCAGCTTAGGAGCCAACCACCCTTACAATGAGCAGTTCTTC	CASSLGANHPYNEQFF
TRBV6-6	16	NA	TRBJ1-6	NA	TGTGCCAGCAGTTACTCGGGTGGGACATCCAATTCACCCCTCCACTTT	CASSYSGGTSNSPLHF
TRBV28	13	NA	TRBJ1-1	NA	TGTGCCAGCTTCAGGCAGGGGTGGGCTGAAGCTTTCTTT	CASFRQGWAEAFF
TRBV28	16	NA	TRBJ2-7	TRBD2	TGTGCCAGCAGTTTCCCGGGACTAGGGGACTCCTACGAGCAGTACTTC	CASSFPGLGDSYEQYF
TRBV27	14	NA	TRBJ2-4	TRBD1	TGTGCCAGCCAGGGGGAGTTTCCCAAAAACATTCAGTACTTC	CASQGEFPKNIQYF
TRBV27	14	NA	TRBJ2-7	NA	TGTGCCAGCAGTTTAAAAGGGGCCGGCAACGAGCAGTACTTC	CASSLKGAGNEQYF
TRBV6-2/TRBV6-3	17	NA	TRBJ1-5	NA	TGTGCCAGCAGCCCTCTTAACAGGGATAGGGGTAATCAGCCCCAGCATTTT	CASSPLNRDRGNQPQHF